Below are 15 T cell receptor beta chains sequenced from a single sample in a study of T cells in Graves' hyperthyroidism and ophthalmopathy. Amplified TCR beta CDR3 regions derived from RNA transcripts. The HTBI set primed first-round TCR CDR3 RT-PCR. Via MiXCR, TCRdb re-called the multiplex PCR reads, giving one row per CDR3 protein. The sample has around 250,000 distinct CDR3 sequences; more than 20% are singletons. Sequences were obtained from blood. These receptor sequences come from a woman between 35 and 50 years old with Graves' ophthalmopathy.

V gene TRBV4-1 combines with J gene TRBJ2-7; maybe TRBD1 (6 bases). Germline loops: CDR1 MGHRA, CDR2 YSYEKL. The CDR3 has 14 amino acids. Trimming removed 5 bases at V and 4 bases at J, with 15 bases between. Here the CDR3 DNA reads TGCGCCAGCAGCATCACAGGGATGAGGTACGAGCAGTACTTC. It is translated as CASSITGMRYEQYF.

V and J are TRBV24-1 and TRBJ1-5; D gene uncertain. Germline lookup yields CDR1 KGHDR and CDR2 SFDVKD. Trimming removed 12 bases at V and 12 bases at J, with 8 bases between. The CDR3 has 8 amino acids. CDR3 DNA sequence: TGTGCCTCCACCGGCCAGCATTTT. Its protein product is CASTGQHF.

This clonotype was seen once. The V and J genes are TRBV15 and TRBJ1-2; D is possibly TRBD1 (6 bases). Trimming removed 7 bases from V and 5 bases from J, with 20 bases in between. The CDR3 loop spans 15 amino acids. Per the germline V gene, CDR1 is LNHNV and CDR2 is YYDKDF (reference sequence). CDR3 nucleotides: TGTGCCACCAACTCCAGGGACCGCCAGGGGTATGGCTACACCTTC. It codes for CATNSRDRQGYGYTF.

The V gene is TRBV12-3 or TRBV12-4, the J gene TRBJ2-5; TRBD1 aligns across 9 bases. V dropped 3 bases and J dropped 4; count of bases not matched to a gene: 9. The CDR3 is made up of 16 amino acids. This CDR3 is CASSFPGQGRRETQYF. For the CDR3, the DNA is TGTGCCAGCAGTTTCCCAGGACAGGGGAGAAGAGAGACCCAGTACTTC.

This clonotype occurred many times. The chain joins TRBV11-2 to TRBJ2-7; tentatively, D is TRBD1 (5 bases). V shed 6 bases and J shed 4 bases, with 19 bases lying between them. Germline assignment: CDR1 SGHAT and CDR2 FQNNGV. This CDR3 is built from 15 residues. The chain's CDR3 is CASSSPPGQLYEQYF. The CDR3 coding sequence is TGTGCCAGCAGTTCACCACCCGGACAACTTTACGAGCAGTACTTC.

This clonotype was seen once. The rearrangement links TRBV20-1 to TRBJ1-2, with 9 bases that match TRBD1. CDR1 and CDR2 from the germline V gene are DFQATT and SNEGSKA (reference sequence). The V and J ends lost 0 bases and 7 bases, in that order; junction bases with no gene match: 3. CDR3 size: 13 residues. CDR3 protein: CSARDGTGIGYTF. Written as DNA, the CDR3 is TGCAGTGCTAGAGATGGGACAGGGATTGGCTACACCTTC.

In this sample, this clonotype turned up once. V is TRBV6-5 and J is TRBJ2-2; the D is unclear. CDR1 MNHEY and CDR2 SVGAGI come from the germline V gene. This CDR3 has 15 amino acids. Trimming left V 3 bases short and J 0 bases short, with 8 bases between. The CDR3 DNA follows: TGTGCCAGCAGTTATGGACCTACGAACACCGGGGAGCTGTTTTTT. It codes for CASSYGPTNTGELFF.

The CDR3 coding sequence is TGTGCCACCAGTGATCGTTCAGGGGGCCCACAAGAGACCCAGTACTTC. Amino acid sequence: CATSDRSGGPQETQYF. The chain carries TRBV24-1 and TRBJ2-5; TRBD1 aligns across 8 bases. The CDR3 runs 16 residues. Germline CDR1 KGHDR, CDR2 SFDVKD. Trimming cost V 3 bases and J 2 bases; bases outside gene matches: 7.

The sample holds many counts of this clonotype. V usage is TRBV7-2 and J usage is TRBJ1-5; D unresolved. From germline, CDR1 is SGHTA and CDR2 FQGNSA. Trimming left V 4 bases short and J 3 bases short, with 10 bases between. The CDR3 length is 14 residues. CDR3 DNA sequence: TGTGCCAGCAGCTCAGAGAATTTCAATCAGCCCCAGCATTTT. Protein: CASSSENFNQPQHF.

This clonotype was counted many times. This chain joins TRBV2 and TRBJ1-1; D unclear. V lost 8 bases and J 2 bases, leaving 9 bases between the germline ends. The CDR3 extends over 12 amino acids. Germline CDR1 reads SNHLY; CDR2 reads FYNNEI. The DNA for the CDR3 is TGTGCCAGCTCACAGCGAAACACTGAAGCTTTCTTT. As protein: CASSQRNTEAFF.

This clonotype was found many times. V gene TRBV4-1 combines with J gene TRBJ2-2; TRBD1 matches 7 bases. J was trimmed by 0 bases and V by 4 bases; bases with no gene match: 8. The CDR3 covers 17 residues. Germline V gene sequence: CDR1 MGHRA, CDR2 YSYEKL. CDR3 sequence reads: CASSRSKRGPNTGELFF. DNA of the CDR3: TGCGCCAGCAGCCGGAGTAAGAGGGGGCCGAACACCGGGGAGCTGTTTTTT.

The V gene is TRBV18, the J gene TRBJ2-3, with TRBD2 matching 8 bases. The germline CDR1 and CDR2 sequences are KGHSH and LQKENI. Trimming cost V 1 base and J 5 bases; bases outside gene matches: 20. The CDR3 is 20 amino acids. The chain's CDR3 is CASSPRVSTSGEKPRDTQYF. The CDR3 nucleotides are TGTGCCAGCTCACCACGCGTCAGCACTAGCGGTGAGAAACCCCGAGATACGCAGTATTTT.

This clonotype occurred many times. The genes are TRBV28 and TRBJ2-2; TRBD1 aligns across 10 bases. This CDR3 comprises 15 residues. With 3 bases clipped from V and 5 bases from J, the junction kept 3 bases outside the gene matches. The germline V gene encodes CDR1 MDHEN and CDR2 SYDVKM. The CDR3 spells CASSLDRGLTGELFF. The CDR3 nucleotides are TGTGCCAGCAGTTTGGACAGGGGGTTGACCGGGGAGCTGTTTTTT.

This clonotype showed up many times. The chain carries TRBV6-5 and TRBJ2-4, with a weak D call TRBD1 (7 bases). CDR3 length: 14 residues. With 6 bases removed from V and 3 bases from J, the gap between germline ends came to 12 bases. Germline V gene sequence: CDR1 MNHEY, CDR2 SVGAGI. The CDR3 loop is CASSNQGGKNIQYF. The CDR3 nucleotides read TGTGCCAGCAGCAACCAGGGGGGCAAAAACATTCAGTACTTC.

This clonotype showed up many times. The chain links TRBV5-1 to TRBJ2-5, with 8 bases matching TRBD2. Looked up from germline, CDR1 is SGHRS and CDR2 is YFSETQ. The CDR3 sequence is 14 residues long. V lost 6 bases, J lost 2 bases, and 6 bases stayed unmatched. CDR3 amino acids: CASNNRGGQETQYF. DNA for the CDR3: TGCGCCAGCAACAACCGGGGGGGGCAAGAGACCCAGTACTTC.